The clone carrying this T cell receptor (beta chain) appeared a few times. Its antigen is unknown. The data belong to a study of cytomegalovirus exposure and HLA in healthy donors. The V gene's germline CDR1 is SGHVS and CDR2 FQNEAQ. Trimming took 1 base from V and 2 from J, leaving 12 bases between them. The CDR3 is made up of 16 amino acids. Findings and limits, study-wide: A highly shared variant cluster was judged a likely technical artifact.

Primers: 60 Vbeta forward and 13 Jbeta reverse. Generated by immunoSEQ multiplex PCR, the TCRdb table keeps only in-frame clones and is missing some. The data hold approximately 92,000 clones, with around 81% observed a single time. The TCR originated in a woman in her seventies in good health and CMV-seropositive. This chain connects TRBV7-8 to TRBJ2-1; D possibly corresponds to TRBD2 (5 bases). Sample: PBMCs. The chain's CDR3 is CASSLENPGTYNEQFF. The CDR3 region has the DNA TGTGCCAGCAGCTTAGAAAACCCGGGGACCTACAATGAGCAGTTCTTC.